Reported below is one T cell receptor (beta chain). This specimen comes from a study of neoadjuvant anti-PD-1 for oral cavity cancer. The CDR3 loop spans 13 amino acids. The V end lost 7 bases, the J end lost 8 bases, and 15 bases lay between the germline ends. Germline V CDR1 and CDR2: ENHRY, SYGVKD. Generated by immunoSEQ multiplex PCR, the TCRdb table keeps only in-frame clones and is missing some. The table lists 50,000 to 65,000 clones, around 80% of them singletons, with 2.5% to 3% in the top ten. These oral cavity squamous cell carcinomas were HPV-negative and locally advanced. The clonotype comes from a person aged 40 to 85 with oral cavity squamous cell carcinoma. The input for sequencing was PBMCs, taken before nivolumab (anti-PD-1) treatment. The chain uses TRBV10-3 and TRBJ2-1; D ambiguous. This chain's CDR3 is CAITTSPPDEQFF. CDR3 sequence (DNA): TGTGCCATCACTACGTCCCCCCCGGATGAGCAGTTCTTC.